This T cell receptor (beta chain) comes out of a study of human T cells and chemical hapten exposure. Study conclusions and caveats: Compared with pre-sensitization or healthy control sets, expanded TCRs clustered more.

Individual cDNA molecules (in the library) carried attached unique molecular identifiers. MiXCR was run by TCRdb on the RACE reads, yielding one entry per CDR3 protein. The sample records about 190,000 distinct CDR3 sequences, 20% to 25% being singletons. Documented time point: patch test 3, about 24 weeks after DPC sensitization. Sample treatment: therapeutic diphenylcyclopropenone sensitization with weekly scalp DPC. Donation of samples came from alopecia patients who were 18 to 70 years old and suitable for DPC. From whole blood left unfractionated, total RNA was extracted. The CDR3 is made up of 16 amino acids. V lost 3 bases, J lost 8 bases, and 20 bases lay in between. Germline V gene data show CDR1 as SGHDT and CDR2 as YYEEEE. For this clonotype: Its antigen remains unidentified.

This TCR came from a woman aged 40-49 years with alopecia areata. Some clones in this sample may be carry-over from other donors' samples. This material consisted of whole blood, taken in connection with sensitization to the hapten diphenylcyclopropenone (DPC). This rearrangement joins TRBV5-6 to TRBJ1-4; unclear D gene. The CDR3 reads CASSSLVSRLSEKLFF. CDR3 coding DNA: TGTGCCAGCAGCTCGCTGGTGAGCAGGTTAAGCGAAAAACTGTTTTTT.